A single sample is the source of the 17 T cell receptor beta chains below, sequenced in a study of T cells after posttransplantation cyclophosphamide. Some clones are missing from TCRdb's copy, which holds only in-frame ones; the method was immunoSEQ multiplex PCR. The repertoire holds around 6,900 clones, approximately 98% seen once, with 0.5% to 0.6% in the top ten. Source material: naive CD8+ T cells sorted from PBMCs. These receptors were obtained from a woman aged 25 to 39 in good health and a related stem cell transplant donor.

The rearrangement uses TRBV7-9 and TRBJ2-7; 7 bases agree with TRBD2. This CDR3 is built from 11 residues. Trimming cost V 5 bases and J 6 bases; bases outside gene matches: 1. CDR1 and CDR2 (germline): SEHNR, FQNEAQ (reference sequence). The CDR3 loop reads CASSGGGEQYF. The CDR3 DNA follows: TGTGCCAGCAGCGGGGGGGGCGAGCAGTACTTC.

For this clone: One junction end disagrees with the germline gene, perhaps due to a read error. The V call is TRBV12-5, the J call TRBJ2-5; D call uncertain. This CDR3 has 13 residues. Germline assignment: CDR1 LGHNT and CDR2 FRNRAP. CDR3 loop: CASALGYRETQYF. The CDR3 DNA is TGTGCTAGTGCTTTGGGGTACCGGGAGACCCAGTACTTC.

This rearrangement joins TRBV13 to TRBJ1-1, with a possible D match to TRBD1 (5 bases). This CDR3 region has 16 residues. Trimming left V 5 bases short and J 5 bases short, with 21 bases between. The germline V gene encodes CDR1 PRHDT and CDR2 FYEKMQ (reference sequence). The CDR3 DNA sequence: TGTGCCAGCAGCCGAGCTGGGCAGGGAGGTTGGACTGAAGCTTTCTTT. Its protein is CASSRAGQGGWTEAFF.

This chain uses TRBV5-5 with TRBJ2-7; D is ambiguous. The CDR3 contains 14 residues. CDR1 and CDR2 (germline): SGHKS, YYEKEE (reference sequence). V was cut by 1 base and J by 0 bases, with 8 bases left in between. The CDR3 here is CASSLYASSYEQYF. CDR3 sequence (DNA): TGTGCCAGCAGCTTGTATGCCAGCTCCTACGAGCAGTACTTC. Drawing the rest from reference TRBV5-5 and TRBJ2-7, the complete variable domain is DAGVTQSPTHLIKTRGQQVTLRCSPISGHKSVSWYQQVLGQGPQFIFQYYEKEERGRGNFPDRFSARQFPNYSSELNVNALLLGDSALYLCASSLYASSYEQYFGPGTRLTVT.

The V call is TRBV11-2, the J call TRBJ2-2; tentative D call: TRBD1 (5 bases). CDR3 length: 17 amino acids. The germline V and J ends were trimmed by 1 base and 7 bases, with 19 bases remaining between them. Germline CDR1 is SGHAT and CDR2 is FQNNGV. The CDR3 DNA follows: TGTGCCAGCAGCTTAGTCCCCAGGGCGGAGACAATCGGGGAGCTGTTTTTT. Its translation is CASSLVPRAETIGELFF.

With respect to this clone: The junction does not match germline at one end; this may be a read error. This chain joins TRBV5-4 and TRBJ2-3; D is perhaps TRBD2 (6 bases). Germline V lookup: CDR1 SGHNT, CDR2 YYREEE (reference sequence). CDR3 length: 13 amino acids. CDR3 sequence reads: CASSLALTDAQYF. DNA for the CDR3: TGTGCCAGCAGCCTAGCGTTAACAGATGCGCAGTATTTT. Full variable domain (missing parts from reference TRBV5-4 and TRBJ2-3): ETGVTQSPTHLIKTRGQQVTLRCSSQSGHNTVSWYQQALGQGPQFIFQYYREEENGRGNFPPRFSGLQFPNYSSELNVNALELDDSALYLCASSLALTDAQYFGPGTRLTVL.

The CDR3 coding sequence is TGCAGCGTCGTGTTTGGGACAGGGGGATACAATGAGCAGTTCTTC. Translating gives CSVVFGTGGYNEQFF. The chain combines TRBV29-1 with TRBJ2-1, with 11 bases that match TRBD1. Trimming took 6 bases from V and 4 from J; bases not matched to a gene: 8. Germline assignment: CDR1 SQVTM and CDR2 ANQGSEA. The CDR3 has 15 residues.

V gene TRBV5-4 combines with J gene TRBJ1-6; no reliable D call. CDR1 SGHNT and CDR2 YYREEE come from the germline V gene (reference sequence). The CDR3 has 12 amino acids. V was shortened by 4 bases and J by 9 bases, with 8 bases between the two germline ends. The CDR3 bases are TGTGCCAGCAGCGATCAGGTTTCACCCCTCCACTTT. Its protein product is CASSDQVSPLHF.

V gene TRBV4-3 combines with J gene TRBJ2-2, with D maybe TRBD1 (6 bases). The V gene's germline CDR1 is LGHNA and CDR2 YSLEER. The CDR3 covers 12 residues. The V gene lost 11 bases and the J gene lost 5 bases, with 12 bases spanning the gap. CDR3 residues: CASLGGTGELFF. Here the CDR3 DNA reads TGCGCCTCCTTAGGGGGTACCGGGGAGCTGTTTTTT.

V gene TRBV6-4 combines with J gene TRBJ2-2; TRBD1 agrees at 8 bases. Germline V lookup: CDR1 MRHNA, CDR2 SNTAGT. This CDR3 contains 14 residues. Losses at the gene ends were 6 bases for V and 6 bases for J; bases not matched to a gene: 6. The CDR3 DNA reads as TGTGCCAGCAGGCCAGGGGGCTCGGCCGGGGAGCTGTTTTTT. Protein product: CASRPGGSAGELFF.

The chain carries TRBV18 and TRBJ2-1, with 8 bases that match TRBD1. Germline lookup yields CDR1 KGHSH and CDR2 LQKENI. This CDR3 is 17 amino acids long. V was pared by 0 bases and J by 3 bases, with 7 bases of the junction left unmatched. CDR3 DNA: TGTGCCAGCTCACCACCGGGGGACAGGCCACACTACAATGAGCAGTTCTTC. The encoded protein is CASSPPGDRPHYNEQFF.

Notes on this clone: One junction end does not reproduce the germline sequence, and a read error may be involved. The CDR3 DNA reads as TGTGCCAGCAGGTTATCAGACTCCTACGAGCAGTACTTC. Protein: CASRLSDSYEQYF. The chain employs TRBV28 and TRBJ2-7; unclear D gene. The CDR3 is 13 residues long. Per the germline V gene, CDR1 is MDHEN and CDR2 is SYDVKM.

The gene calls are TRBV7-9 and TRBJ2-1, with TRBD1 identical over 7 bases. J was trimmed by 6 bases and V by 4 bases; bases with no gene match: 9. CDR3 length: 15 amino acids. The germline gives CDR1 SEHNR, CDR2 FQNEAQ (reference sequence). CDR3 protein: CASSSPGQILNEQFF. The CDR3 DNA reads TGTGCCAGCAGCTCACCGGGACAGATCCTCAATGAGCAGTTCTTC.

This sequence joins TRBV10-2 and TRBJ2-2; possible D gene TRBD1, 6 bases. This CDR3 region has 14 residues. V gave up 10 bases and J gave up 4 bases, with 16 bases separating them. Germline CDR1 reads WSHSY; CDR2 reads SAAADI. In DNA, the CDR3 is TGCGCCACTAAGGGCACAGGGCCCACCGGGGAGCTGTTTTTT. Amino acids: CATKGTGPTGELFF.

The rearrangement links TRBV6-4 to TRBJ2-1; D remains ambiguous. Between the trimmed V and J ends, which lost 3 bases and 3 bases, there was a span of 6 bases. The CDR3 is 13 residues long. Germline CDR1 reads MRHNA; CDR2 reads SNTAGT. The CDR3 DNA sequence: TGTGCCAGCAGTGATAAATTCTACAATGAGCAGTTCTTC. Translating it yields CASSDKFYNEQFF.

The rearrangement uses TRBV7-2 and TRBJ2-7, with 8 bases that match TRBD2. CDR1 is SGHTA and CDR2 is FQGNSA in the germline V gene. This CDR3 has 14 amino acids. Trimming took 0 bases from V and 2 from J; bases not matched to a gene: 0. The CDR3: CASSLAGGAYEQYF. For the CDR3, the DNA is TGTGCCAGCAGCTTAGCCGGGGGGGCCTACGAGCAGTACTTC. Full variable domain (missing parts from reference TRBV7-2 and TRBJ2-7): GAGVSQSPSNKVTEKGKDVELRCDPISGHTALYWYRQSLGQGLEFLIYFQGNSAPDKSGLPSDRFSAERTGGSVSTLTIQRTQQEDSAVYLCASSLAGGAYEQYFGPGTRLTVT.

The CDR3 here is CASSPIGRGPRETQYF. As DNA, the CDR3 is TGTGCCAGCAGCCCTATCGGGAGGGGGCCGAGGGAGACCCAGTACTTC. The chain uses TRBV7-6 and TRBJ2-5; D possibly corresponds to TRBD2 (8 bases). The CDR3 runs 16 residues. V was trimmed by 5 bases and J by 5 bases, leaving 21 bases between them. Germline values: CDR1 SGHVS, CDR2 FNYEAQ.